This T cell receptor beta chain was sequenced in a study of blood T cells in healthy people across ages. Regarding this clonotype: Its antigen is not known.

Each donor gave about 9.3 milliliters of peripheral blood. General study points: The recorded TCR beta diversity per million T cells decreased in a roughly linear manner with age.

Germline assignment: CDR1 SGHAT and CDR2 FQNNGV. The CDR3 extends over 15 amino acids. The V end lost 0 bases, the J end lost 12 bases, and 20 bases lay between the germline ends. Using a J-beta primer mix together with a sample-barcoded 5' primer, a second PCR was run for about 6 to 11 cycles. TCRdb reanalysed the 5' RACE reads using MiXCR and keeps one entry per CDR3 protein. The table records fewer than 1,000,000 distinct CDR3 sequences, around 43% of them present only once. The material sequenced was blood. The receptor comes from a man in his sixties in good health. The chain is built from TRBV11-2 and TRBJ1-2; the D is unclear. CDR3 amino acids: CASSLEGSPLGGNTF. In DNA form, the CDR3 reads TGTGCCAGCAGCTTAGAAGGGTCCCCTTTAGGAGGCAACACCTTC.